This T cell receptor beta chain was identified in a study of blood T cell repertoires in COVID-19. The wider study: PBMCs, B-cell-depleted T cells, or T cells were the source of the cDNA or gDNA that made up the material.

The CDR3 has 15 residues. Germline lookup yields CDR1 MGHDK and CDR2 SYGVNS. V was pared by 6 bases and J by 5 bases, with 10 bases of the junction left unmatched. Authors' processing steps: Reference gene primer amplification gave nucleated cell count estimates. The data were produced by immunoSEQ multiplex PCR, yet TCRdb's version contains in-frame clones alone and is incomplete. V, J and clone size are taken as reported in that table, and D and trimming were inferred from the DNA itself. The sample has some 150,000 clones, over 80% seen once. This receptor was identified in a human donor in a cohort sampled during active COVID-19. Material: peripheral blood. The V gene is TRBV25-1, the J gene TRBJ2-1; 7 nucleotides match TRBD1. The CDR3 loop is CASSPFRGQDNEQFF. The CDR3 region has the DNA TGTGCCAGCAGCCCCTTTAGGGGGCAGGACAATGAGCAGTTCTTC.